These 9 T cell receptor beta chains share one sample of origin, sequenced in a study of blood T cells in healthy people across ages. A second PCR, run for roughly 7 to 12 cycles, used a sample-barcoded 5' primer plus a J-beta primer mix. MiXCR, applied by TCRdb to the 5' RACE reads, yields one record per CDR3 protein. The data show more than 550,000 distinct CDR3 sequences, 22% seen once. Sequencing was done on a sample of blood. These receptors were collected from a man between 65 and 85 years old in good health.

The rearrangement uses TRBV6-5 and TRBJ1-4; TRBD1 agrees at 9 bases. J gave up 5 bases and V 6 bases, and 4 bases lay outside the gene matches. The CDR3 extends over 14 amino acids. Per the germline V gene, CDR1 is MNHEY and CDR2 is SVGAGI. DNA of the CDR3: TGTGCCAGCAGGGGACAGGGAGGGAATGAAAAACTGTTTTTT. This codes for CASRGQGGNEKLFF.

J is TRBJ2-6 and V is TRBV12-3 or TRBV12-4; TRBD1 or TRBD2 may be the D gene (5 bases each). This CDR3 has 14 amino acids. Between the trimmed V and J ends, which lost 10 bases and 4 bases, there was a span of 14 bases. The CDR3 is CATVWGRGANVLTF. For the CDR3, the DNA is TGTGCCACCGTTTGGGGACGGGGGGCCAACGTCCTGACTTTC.

This clonotype has more than one count but fewer than ten. J is TRBJ2-1 and V is TRBV27, with TRBD2 matching 9 bases. The CDR3 is made up of 15 amino acids. The V gene end was trimmed by 0 bases and the J gene end by 10 bases; junction bases not matched to a gene: 7. Per the germline V gene, CDR1 is MNHEY and CDR2 is SMNVEV (reference sequence). DNA of the CDR3: TGTGCCAGCAGTTTATCGCTGGCGGGGGGGCGAGAGCAGTTCTTC. The encoded protein is CASSLSLAGGREQFF.

The chain combines TRBV18 with TRBJ1-1; D is ambiguous. Trimming removed 4 bases at V and 10 bases at J, with 13 bases between. This CDR3 spans 12 amino acids. Germline V gene lookup returns CDR1 KGHSH and CDR2 LQKENI. The CDR3: CASSQQEYGAFF. The CDR3 DNA follows: TGTGCCAGCTCACAACAAGAATATGGAGCTTTCTTT.

V usage is TRBV12-3 or TRBV12-4 and J usage is TRBJ1-1; D is possibly TRBD1 (5 bases). Trimming left V 7 bases short and J 0 bases short, with 15 bases between. This CDR3 spans 15 amino acids. The CDR3 region is CASTPFGAMNTEAFF. CDR3 nucleotides: TGTGCCAGCACCCCGTTCGGGGCCATGAACACTGAAGCTTTCTTT.

Concerning this clonotype itself: Relative to the germline gene, one junction end is altered; a read error may explain this. V and J are TRBV9 and TRBJ2-1; perhaps TRBD1 as D (8 bases). Germline values: CDR1 SGDLS, CDR2 YYNGEE. The CDR3 has 15 amino acids. This chain's CDR3 is CACSKPTGEGNEQFF. The CDR3 coding sequence is TGTGCCTGCAGCAAACCGACAGGGGAGGGCAATGAGCAGTTCTTC.

The J gene is TRBJ2-3, the V gene TRBV2; 9 bases fit TRBD2. The germline V gene encodes CDR1 SNHLY and CDR2 FYNNEI. The CDR3 runs 14 residues. The J segment lost 1 base and the V segment lost 6 bases, leaving 2 bases of the junction unmatched. The CDR3 sequence is CASRRLAGTDTQYF. CDR3 sequence (DNA): TGTGCCAGCAGACGACTAGCGGGCACAGATACGCAGTATTTT.

This clonotype has just a few counts. The rearrangement uses TRBV6-6 and TRBJ1-1; D is ambiguous. The CDR3 is 9 residues long. The germline CDR1 and CDR2 sequences are MNHNY and SVGAGI (reference sequence). V was clipped by 11 bases and J by 4 bases, with 5 bases between them. This chain's CDR3 is CARGTEAFF. The CDR3 DNA reads as TGTGCCCGGGGCACTGAAGCTTTCTTT.

This clonotype turned up a few times. The chain is built from TRBV6-1 and TRBJ2-3, with D unresolved. Germline CDR1 and CDR2: MNHNS and SASEGT. The V end was cut by 2 bases, the J end by 3 bases, with 6 bases between. The CDR3 spans 13 residues. CDR3 sequence: CASSEIRTDTQYF. CDR3 DNA sequence: TGTGCCAGCAGTGAAATAAGGACAGATACGCAGTATTTT.